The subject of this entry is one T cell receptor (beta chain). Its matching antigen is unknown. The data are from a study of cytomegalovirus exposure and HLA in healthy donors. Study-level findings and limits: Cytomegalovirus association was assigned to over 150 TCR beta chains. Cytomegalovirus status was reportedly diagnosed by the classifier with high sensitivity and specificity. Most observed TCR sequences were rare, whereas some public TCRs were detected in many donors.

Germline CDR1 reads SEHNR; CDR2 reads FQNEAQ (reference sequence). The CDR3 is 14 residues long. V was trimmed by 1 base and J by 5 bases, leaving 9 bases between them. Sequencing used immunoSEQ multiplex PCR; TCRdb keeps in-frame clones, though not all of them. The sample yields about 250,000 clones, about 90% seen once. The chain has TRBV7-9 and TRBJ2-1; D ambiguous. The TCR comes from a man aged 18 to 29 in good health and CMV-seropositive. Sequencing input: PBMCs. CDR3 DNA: TGTGCCAGCAGCTTAGGCGGTAGGAACAATGAGCAGTTCTTC. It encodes CASSLGGRNNEQFF.